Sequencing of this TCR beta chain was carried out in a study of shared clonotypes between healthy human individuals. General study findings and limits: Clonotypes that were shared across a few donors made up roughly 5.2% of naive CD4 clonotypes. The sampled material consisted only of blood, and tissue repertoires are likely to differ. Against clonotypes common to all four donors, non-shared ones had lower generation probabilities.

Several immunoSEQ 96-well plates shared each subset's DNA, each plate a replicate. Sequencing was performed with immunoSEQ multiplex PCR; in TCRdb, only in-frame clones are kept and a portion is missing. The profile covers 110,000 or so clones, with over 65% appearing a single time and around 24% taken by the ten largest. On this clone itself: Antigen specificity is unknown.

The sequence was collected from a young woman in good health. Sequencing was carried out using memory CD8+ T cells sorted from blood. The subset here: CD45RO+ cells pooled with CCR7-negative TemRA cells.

This CDR3 reads CASSQAFIPGQGDYGYTF. The CDR3 nucleotides read TGTGCCAGCAGCCAAGCCTTCATCCCGGGACAGGGGGACTATGGCTACACCTTC. The genes are TRBV4-2 and TRBJ1-2; TRBD1 agrees at 11 bases. Germline assignment: CDR1 LGHNA and CDR2 YNFKEQ. V was clipped by 1 base and J by 3 bases; unmatched bases: 10. The CDR3 extends over 18 amino acids.